Below are 14 T cell receptor beta chains sequenced from a single sample in a study of blood T cell repertoires in COVID-19. Clones were read by immunoSEQ multiplex PCR, and TCRdb kept only the in-frame ones, dropping some. The profile shows hundreds of thousands of clones, roughly nine tenths of them singletons. The sample taken for sequencing was peripheral blood. These receptors came from a man between 18 and 35 years old with COVID-19, enrolled during active disease.

The chain couples TRBV6-5 to TRBJ2-5; 10 bases agree with TRBD1. CDR3 length: 15 residues. The ends lost 6 bases at V and 0 bases at J; junction bases unmatched: 4. The germline V gene encodes CDR1 MNHEY and CDR2 SVGAGI. The CDR3 coding sequence is TGTGCCAGCAGCTCCGGGACAGGGGACCAAGAGACCCAGTACTTC. Protein: CASSSGTGDQETQYF.

The rearrangement links TRBV19 to TRBJ1-2; D might be TRBD1 (5 bases). From germline, CDR1 is LNHDA and CDR2 SQIVND (reference sequence). The ends were cut back, 7 bases at V and 6 bases at J, with 24 bases in the middle. The length of the CDR3 is 16 residues. This CDR3 is CASMHLTAIPMDGYTF. The CDR3 DNA is TGTGCCAGTATGCACTTGACAGCAATCCCTATGGATGGCTACACCTTC.

This clone was seen once. The V call is TRBV3-1 (or the pseudogene TRBV3-2), the J call TRBJ2-3; TRBD2 matches at 9 bases. Germline V gene lookup returns CDR1 LGHDT and CDR2 YNNKEL (reference sequence). With 4 bases clipped from V and 6 bases from J, the junction kept 5 bases outside the gene matches. This CDR3 spans 14 amino acids. The CDR3 nucleotides read TGTGCCAGCAGCCCGGGACTAGCTATCGATACGCAGTATTTT. Translated: CASSPGLAIDTQYF.

V gene TRBV25-1 combines with J gene TRBJ2-5; D might be TRBD1 (5 bases). This CDR3 spans 13 amino acids. Germline CDR1 reads MGHDK; CDR2 reads SYGVNS. V was pared by 5 bases and J by 3 bases, with 10 bases between. Here the CDR3 reads CASSPPREETQYF. In DNA form, the CDR3 reads TGTGCCAGCAGTCCGCCCAGGGAAGAGACCCAGTACTTC.

The chain has TRBV5-1 and TRBJ2-4; 14 nucleotides agree with TRBD2. CDR1 and CDR2 (germline): SGHRS, YFSETQ. The V segment lost 4 bases and the J segment 14 bases; nucleotides outside the gene matches: 14. There are 16 residues in the CDR3. The CDR3 here is CASSSNSGTSGSLKYF. CDR3 nucleotides: TGCGCCAGCAGCAGTAACTCCGGGACTAGCGGGAGCTTAAAGTACTTC.

The gene calls are TRBV30 and TRBJ2-1, with 7 bases that match TRBD2. V trimming: 0 bases; J trimming: 5 bases; junction bases outside the gene matches: 4. This CDR3 has 14 amino acids. The germline V gene encodes CDR1 GTSNPN and CDR2 SVGIG (reference sequence). The CDR3 here is CAWSVAGNHNEQFF. The CDR3 bases are TGTGCCTGGAGTGTAGCGGGGAACCACAATGAGCAGTTCTTC. Full variable domain (rest looked up from reference TRBV30 and TRBJ2-1): SQTIHQWPATLVQPVGSPLSLECTVEGTSNPNLYWYRQAAGRGLQLLFYSVGIGQISSEVPQNLSASRPQDRQFILSSKKLLLSDSGFYLCAWSVAGNHNEQFFGPGTRLTVL.

This clone turned up a few times. This chain connects TRBV19 to TRBJ1-1; 7 bases match TRBD1. Germline V gene sequence: CDR1 LNHDA, CDR2 SQIVND (reference sequence). CDR3 size: 15 residues. Losses at the gene ends were 3 bases for V and 0 bases for J; bases not matched to a gene: 4. CDR3 residues: CASSIPGTVNTEAFF. DNA of the CDR3: TGTGCCAGTAGTATCCCCGGGACAGTGAACACTGAAGCTTTCTTT.

The chain uses TRBV6-5 and TRBJ2-3; 13 bases agree with TRBD2. The CDR3 length is 15 residues. Germline V gene sequence: CDR1 MNHEY, CDR2 SVGAGI. V lost 7 bases and J lost 4; bases outside the gene matches: 5. The CDR3 is CASKGLAGSPDTQYF. The CDR3 DNA reads TGTGCCAGCAAGGGACTAGCGGGGAGCCCAGATACGCAGTATTTT.

This clone occurred once. The rearrangement uses TRBV2 and TRBJ2-1, with TRBD2 matching over 12 bases. V shed 5 bases, J shed 9 bases, and the junction held 8 bases outside the gene matches. This CDR3 is built from 15 residues. CDR1 is SNHLY, CDR2 FYNNEI, per germline. The CDR3 DNA follows: TGTGCCAGCAGTATGACTAGCGGGAGAGCAAGTGAGCAGTTCTTC. The encoded protein is CASSMTSGRASEQFF.

The rearrangement joins TRBV18 to TRBJ1-5, with 9 bases aligning to TRBD1. The junction had 6 bases not matched to a gene; V was cut back by 2 bases and J by 7 bases. Germline-derived CDR1 and CDR2 are KGHSH and LQKENI. This CDR3 is 15 amino acids long. The CDR3 reads CASSPAQGAGQPQHF. The CDR3 region has the DNA TGTGCCAGCTCACCAGCACAGGGGGCAGGGCAGCCCCAGCATTTT.

The V gene is TRBV5-4, the J gene TRBJ2-5, with D perhaps TRBD2 (5 bases). The ends were cut back, 4 bases at V and 4 bases at J, with 20 bases in the middle. Germline CDR1 and CDR2: SGHNT and YYREEE (reference sequence). CDR3 length: 16 amino acids. The DNA for the CDR3 is TGTGCCAGCAGCGGGATAGGACCCCGGGGTGGAGAGACCCAGTACTTC. Protein: CASSGIGPRGGETQYF.

This clone was seen more than once but under ten times. The chain combines TRBV12-3 or TRBV12-4 with TRBJ2-7; tentatively, D is TRBD1 (5 bases). This CDR3 contains 13 residues. V lost 3 bases and J lost 5, with 11 bases in between. The CDR3 sequence is CASSFAGRDEQYF. Written as DNA, the CDR3 is TGTGCCAGCAGTTTCGCAGGCAGGGACGAGCAGTACTTC.

The chain joins TRBV3-1 (or the pseudogene TRBV3-2) to TRBJ2-5; D is unresolved. The DNA end favors TRBJ2-7, so the J call may be wrong. CDR3 length equals 12 residues. The germline V gene has CDR1 LGHDT and CDR2 YNNKEL (reference sequence). This chain's CDR3 is CASSLTYYEQYF. In DNA, the CDR3 is TGTGCCAGCAGCCTCACCTACTACGAGCAGTACTTC.

This rearrangement joins TRBV5-1 to TRBJ2-2; weak D call: TRBD2 (6 bases). The ends were cut back, 3 bases at V and 0 bases at J, with 6 bases in the middle. This CDR3 is built from 14 residues. Germline loops: CDR1 SGHRS, CDR2 YFSETQ. CDR3 region: CASSSGANTGELFF. CDR3 nucleotides: TGCGCCAGCAGCTCGGGGGCGAACACCGGGGAGCTGTTTTTT.